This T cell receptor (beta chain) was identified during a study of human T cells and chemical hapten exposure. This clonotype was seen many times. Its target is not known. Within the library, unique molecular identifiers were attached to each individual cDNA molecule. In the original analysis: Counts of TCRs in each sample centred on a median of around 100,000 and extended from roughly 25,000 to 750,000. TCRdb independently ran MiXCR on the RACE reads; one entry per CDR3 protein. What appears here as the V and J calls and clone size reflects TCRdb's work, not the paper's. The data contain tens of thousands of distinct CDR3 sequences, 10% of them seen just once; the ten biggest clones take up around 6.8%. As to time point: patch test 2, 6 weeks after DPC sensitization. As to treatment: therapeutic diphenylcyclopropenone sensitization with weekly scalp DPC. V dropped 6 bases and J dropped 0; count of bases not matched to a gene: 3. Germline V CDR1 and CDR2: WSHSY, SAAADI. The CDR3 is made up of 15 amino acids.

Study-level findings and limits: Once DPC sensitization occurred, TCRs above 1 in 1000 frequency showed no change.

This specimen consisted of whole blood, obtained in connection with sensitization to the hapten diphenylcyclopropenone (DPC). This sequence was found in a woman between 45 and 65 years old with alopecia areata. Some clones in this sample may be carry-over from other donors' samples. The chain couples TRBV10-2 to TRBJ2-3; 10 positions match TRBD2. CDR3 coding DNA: TGCGCCAGCAGACTAGCGGGACCTAGCACAGATACGCAGTATTTT. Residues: CASRLAGPSTDTQYF.